This T cell receptor beta chain was found in a study of CD8+ T cells in alopecia areata. A note on this clone: Its antigen is still unknown.

V shed 3 bases and J shed 7 bases, with 13 bases lying between them. This CDR3 contains 13 residues. Germline V gives CDR1 SQVTM, CDR2 ANQGSEA. Treatment indicated: oral pan-JAK inhibitor, 5-10 mg twice daily. Overall study results and limits: Treatment with tofacitinib significantly lowered scalp clonality and reduced expanded CD8+ clones among the top 100.

Extracted from the samples, RNA was reverse transcribed into cDNA to serve as the sequencing template. Using immunoSEQ multiplex PCR, the repertoire was profiled, and TCRdb retains in-frame clones only, with some absent. Altogether about 210,000 clones are present, over 60% being singletons, with the ten largest covering around 4%. The chain recombines TRBV29-1 with TRBJ2-4; no firm D call. The TCR comes from a human donor with alopecia areata. The specimen comprised CD4+ T cells sorted from blood, sampled at week 4, from a patient treated with tofacitinib. CDR3 coding DNA: TGCAGCGTTGACTGGGTTTCTATGAACATTCAGTACTTC. Protein: CSVDWVSMNIQYF.